The clone carrying this TCR beta chain has ten or more counts. This sample is drawn from a study of neurological immune-mediated disorders. 5'RACE with 10-nucleotide random UMIs produced the cDNA. Via MiXCR, TCRdb re-called the 5' RACE reads, giving one row per CDR3 protein. This table holds approximately 37,000 distinct CDR3 sequences, 3.5% to 4% found once. The CDR3 is 13 amino acids. V lost 5 bases and J 5 bases, leaving 12 bases between the germline ends. The germline CDR1 and CDR2 sequences are SGHTA and FQGNSA. The material sequenced was PBMCs. This receptor was taken from a man under 40 with multiple sclerosis. The chain combines TRBV7-2 with TRBJ1-2, with unresolved D. The CDR3 region is CASSLGQTYGYTF. As DNA, the CDR3 is TGTGCCAGCAGCCTAGGGCAGACTTATGGCTACACCTTC.